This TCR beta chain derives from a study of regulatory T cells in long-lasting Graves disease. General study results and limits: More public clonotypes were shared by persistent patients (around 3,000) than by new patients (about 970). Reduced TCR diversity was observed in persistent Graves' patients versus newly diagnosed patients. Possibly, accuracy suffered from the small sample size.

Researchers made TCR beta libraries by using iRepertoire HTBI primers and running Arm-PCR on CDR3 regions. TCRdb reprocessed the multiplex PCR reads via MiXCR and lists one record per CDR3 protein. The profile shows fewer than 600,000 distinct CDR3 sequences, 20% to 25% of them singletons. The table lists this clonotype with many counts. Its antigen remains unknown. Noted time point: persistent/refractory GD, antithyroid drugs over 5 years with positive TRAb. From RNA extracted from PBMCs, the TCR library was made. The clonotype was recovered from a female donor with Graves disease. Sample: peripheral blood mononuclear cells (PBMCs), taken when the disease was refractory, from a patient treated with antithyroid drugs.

CDR3 nucleotides: TGTGCCAGCAGGCCCGAATTTCTCGGGGCTTCCTACGAGCAGTACTTC. Amino acids: CASRPEFLGASYEQYF. The chain carries TRBV2 and TRBJ2-7; either TRBD1 or TRBD2 may supply D (5 bases each). The CDR3 consists of 16 residues. The germline V gene encodes CDR1 SNHLY and CDR2 FYNNEI. Trimming took 6 bases from V and 1 from J, leaving 19 bases between them.